This TCR beta chain was documented in a study of T cell changes during pregnancy in multiple sclerosis. Clones were sequenced by immunoSEQ multiplex PCR, and TCRdb holds only the in-frame ones, with some missing. Of under 65,000 clones listed, roughly 92% were seen once; the top ten hold 1.4%. The CDR3 totals 15 residues. Looked up from germline, CDR1 is MNHNS and CDR2 is SASEGT. J was trimmed by 0 bases and V by 0 bases; bases with no gene match: 0. The V gene is TRBV6-1, the J gene TRBJ2-3; 7 bases align to TRBD1. This clonotype was obtained from a female donor with multiple sclerosis, enrolled in a pregnancy study. The starting material was peripheral blood, obtained in the second trimester of pregnancy. The CDR3 sequence: CASSEADRSTDTQYF. As DNA, the CDR3 is TGTGCCAGCAGTGAAGCGGACAGGAGCACAGATACGCAGTATTTT.